The entry below describes one T cell receptor beta chain. In contrast to the negatively isolated CD8+ and CD4+ T cells, TEMRA cells were FACS-enriched. The germline gives CDR1 MNHNS, CDR2 SASEGT. This CDR3 has 14 residues. V shed 4 bases and J shed 3 bases, with 13 bases lying between them. The data were taken from a study of CD8 T cells in Susac syndrome. The RNA, roughly 0.5 to 1 ug, was put through reverse transcription using random hexamers. TCRdb redid the calling of the immunoSEQ multiplex PCR reads with MiXCR, one entry per CDR3 protein. Among some 200,000 distinct CDR3 sequences listed, approximately 94% were seen once.

This chain uses TRBV6-1 with TRBJ2-7; D gene unclear. This TCR derives from a human donor in good health. Sequencing was performed on CD4+ T cells from PBMCs. DNA of the CDR3: TGTGCCAGCAGTGGCGAAGGGCCTGACTACGAGCAGTACTTC. Translating it yields CASSGEGPDYEQYF.